This T cell receptor (beta chain) comes out of a study of blood T cell repertoires in COVID-19 (dated by TCRdb to the early 2020s). Describing the broader study: Collaborator samples came from the United States, Italy and Spain and covered acute and convalescent phases of COVID-19. Subjects who had been exposed to COVID-19, were actively infected with it, or had recovered from it provided the deeply sampled blood TCRbeta repertoires that made up the dataset. Where HLA class I and class II types were available, the types were taken from metadata supplied by the sample provider, not from assay-based typing. A de-identified subject ID, COVID-19 status, age in years and sex were almost always included in the sample metadata. The samples were drawn from the first 160 participants of the ongoing ImmuneRACE study and from 1,200 or so subjects provided by 6 global collaborators. The repertoires were made available in a free public database intended to serve as a resource for research on the immune response to SARS-CoV-2. The prospective study material was composed of cDNA or gDNA derived from T cells, B-cell-depleted T cells, or PBMCs.

TCRbeta CDR3 regions were amplified from genomic DNA by means of the immunoSEQ Assay, a bias-controlled multiplex PCR. In the authors' own workflow: The number of nucleated cells in each sample was estimated by amplification of reference gene primers within the assay. To quantify the absolute abundance of each unique TCRbeta CDR3 rearrangement, sequence reads were collapsed and filtered. For each sample, productive Simpson clonality was calculated by taking the square root of Simpson's diversity index across productive rearrangements. Drawn from immuneACCESS, this table holds only the in-frame rearrangements with V and J called that TCRdb kept. Clones are partly lost; checked studies trace under half to an unresolved V gene and leave the rest unexplained. D and trimming come from the DNA, and the V and J calls and clone size come from that table. Within this sample are about 300,000 clones, with 70% to 90% of them counted one time only. The ten largest clones add up to around 5.9% of the sample.

Study-wide conclusions, independent of this receptor: The amount of clinical and demographic metadata varied by source and participant and was provided uncurated.

Participants in the prospective study were enrolled through a virtual design, were aged roughly 18 to 100 years, and lived in about 25 United States geographic areas. In the prospective study, cohorts were assigned on the basis of participant-reported clinical history obtained from a screening survey and a study questionnaire. For ImmuneRACE Cohort 3, a participant was defined as recovered based on two consecutive negative NP/OP PCR tests, clearance by a healthcare professional, or resolution of symptoms. In the prospective study, whole blood, serum and a nasopharyngeal or oropharyngeal swab were collected from each participant by mobile phlebotomists. Additional blood draws and questionnaires over an approximately two-month period could optionally be provided by prospective study participants. Prospective study blood samples were shipped either frozen or at room temperature before DNA extraction.

In regard to this clone: Its antigen is currently not known. No much larger clonotype is one base removed from it; base qualities were not supplied.

The germline V and J ends show losses of 2 bases and 4 bases respectively, and no gene match explains 11 bases of the junction. The germline V gene supplies CDR1 LGHNA and CDR2 YNFKEQ. The CDR3 numbers 17 residues from cysteine through phenylalanine. Only the CDR3 portion is preserved as DNA: 51 bases, with reading frame beginning at the first base. The TCR originated in a woman aged 25 to 45 who had recovered from COVID-19. Sequencing used PBMCs or T cells enriched from blood (not recorded which). The chain is made from TRBV4-2 and TRBJ2-3; 8 middle bases align to TRBD2. The CDR3 protein: CASSQTLGRGGPDTQYF. The DNA sequence reads TGTGCCAGCAGCCAAACATTGGGACGGGGGGGCCCAGATACGCAGTATTTT.